This passage covers 20 T cell receptor beta chains from one sample sequenced in a study of shared clonotypes between healthy human individuals. Profiled with immunoSEQ multiplex PCR; TCRdb holds only in-frame clones, not every one. Seen here are hundreds of thousands of clones, roughly 70% observed once, and the top ten hold under 2%. The sample comprised memory CD4+ T cells sorted from blood. Sample subset: CD45RA-negative fraction. The receptors originated from a woman aged 25 to 39 in good health.

The chain uses TRBV5-4 and TRBJ2-7; no definite D call. Germline V gene data show CDR1 as SGHNT and CDR2 as YYREEE (reference sequence). With 4 bases removed from V and 2 bases from J, the gap between germline ends came to 4 bases. CDR3 length: 11 amino acids. The CDR3 DNA reads as TGTGCCAGCAGCAACGCCTACGAGCAGTACTTC. Translating it yields CASSNAYEQYF.

The chain joins TRBV5-1 to TRBJ2-7; D unresolved. Looked up from germline, CDR1 is SGHRS and CDR2 is YFSETQ. The CDR3 spans 13 residues. The V end was cut by 2 bases, the J end by 3 bases, with 9 bases between. In nucleotides, the CDR3 is TGCGCCAGCAGCTTAAACGCCCGCTACGAGCAGTACTTC. Amino acids: CASSLNARYEQYF.

As regards this clone: Other DNA sequences in the same sample also yield this CDR3. The chain couples TRBV18 to TRBJ2-7; D unresolved. This CDR3 has 11 residues. V lost 3 bases and J 3 bases, leaving 3 bases between the germline ends. CDR1 and CDR2 (germline): KGHSH, LQKENI. CDR3 sequence (DNA): TGTGCCAGCTCACCTAACTACGAGCAGTACTTC. The encoded protein is CASSPNYEQYF.

The chain links TRBV6-5 to TRBJ2-7; 8 nucleotides match TRBD1. CDR3 size: 15 residues. CDR1 and CDR2 (germline): MNHEY, SVGAGI. Trimming removed 0 bases from V and 7 bases from J; junction bases left unmatched: 8. CDR3 protein: CASSYSLDRGLEQYF. In DNA form, the CDR3 reads TGTGCCAGCAGTTACTCACTAGACAGGGGCCTTGAGCAGTACTTC.

As to this clone: A far bigger clonotype differs at one base, so this is likely a read error. Other DNA sequences in the sample encode the same CDR3. V usage is TRBV11-2 and J usage is TRBJ2-7; TRBD2 aligns across 7 bases. Germline V gene data show CDR1 as SGHAT and CDR2 as FQNNGV. The J segment lost 0 bases and the V segment lost 4 bases, leaving 3 bases of the junction unmatched. The CDR3 is 14 amino acids. The CDR3 DNA sequence: TGTGCCAGCAGCTCCCAGCGGGACTCCTACGAGCAGTACTTC. It specifies CASSSQRDSYEQYF.

The rearrangement uses TRBV19 and TRBJ1-5, with a possible D match to TRBD1 (6 bases). Deletions cut 6 bases from V and 2 bases from J, with 11 bases between. This CDR3 is 14 amino acids long. Germline V gene lookup returns CDR1 LNHDA and CDR2 SQIVND (reference sequence). CDR3 sequence (DNA): TGTGCCAGTAGCGAACAGGGCGGCAATCAGCCCCAGCATTTT. Amino acid sequence: CASSEQGGNQPQHF.

The chain uses TRBV30 and TRBJ2-1, with D uncertain. Germline V CDR1 and CDR2: GTSNPN, SVGIG (reference sequence). The CDR3 runs 13 residues. V was cut by 4 bases and J by 7 bases, with 14 bases left in between. CDR3 sequence (DNA): TGTGCCTGGAATAGAGTGCCTGGAAATGAGCAGTTCTTC. It yields the protein CAWNRVPGNEQFF. Based on the CDR3 plus reference TRBV30 and TRBJ2-1, the full variable domain is SQTIHQWPATLVQPVGSPLSLECTVEGTSNPNLYWYRQAAGRGLQLLFYSVGIGQISSEVPQNLSASRPQDRQFILSSKKLLLSDSGFYLCAWNRVPGNEQFFGPGTRLTVL.

This clone was observed many times. V is TRBV21-1 and J is TRBJ2-3; the DNA was not used to check the table's D call, TRBD2. TRBV21-1 is a listed pseudogene. This CDR3 is 17 amino acids long. CDR3 loop: CASKHGLAGGPTDTQYF. As DNA, the CDR3 is TGTGCCAGCAAACACGGACTAGCGGGAGGGCCGACAGATACGCAGTATTTT.

This clone was recorded only once. V is TRBV11-3 and J is TRBJ1-1, with D hard to call. Germline-derived CDR1 and CDR2 are SGHNT and YENEEA. CDR3 length equals 11 residues. Trimming cost V 3 bases and J 8 bases, with 7 bases left between them. CDR3 loop: CASSFKQEAFF. The CDR3 DNA is TGTGCCAGCAGCTTCAAGCAGGAAGCTTTCTTT. Drawing the rest from reference TRBV11-3 and TRBJ1-1, the complete variable domain is EAGVVQSPRYKIIEKKQPVAFWCNPISGHNTLYWYLQNLGQGPELLIRYENEEAVDDSQLPKDRFSAERLKGVDSTLKIQPAELGDSAVYLCASSFKQEAFFGQGTRLTVV.

The rearrangement joins TRBV5-1 to TRBJ2-3; D not certain. The CDR3 runs to 15 residues. The V and J ends lost 3 bases and 2 bases respectively, with 13 bases between them. Germline V gene data show CDR1 as SGHRS and CDR2 as YFSETQ. CDR3 protein: CASSSGGTPTDTQYF. DNA of the CDR3: TGCGCCAGCAGCTCCGGCGGCACCCCCACAGATACGCAGTATTTT. The variable domain in full, completed from reference TRBV5-1 and TRBJ2-3, reads KAGVTQTPRYLIKTRGQQVTLSCSPISGHRSVSWYQQTPGQGLQFLFEYFSETQRNKGNFPGRFSGRQFSNSRSEMNVSTLELGDSALYLCASSSGGTPTDTQYFGPGTRLTVL.

The rearrangement joins TRBV7-2 to TRBJ2-1, with D perhaps TRBD2 (5 bases). This CDR3 comprises 13 residues. Trimming took off 2 bases at V and 10 bases at J, with 12 bases between the two ends. Per the germline V gene, CDR1 is SGHTA and CDR2 is FQGNSA. The CDR3 here is CASSLQHGGEQFF. CDR3 sequence (DNA): TGTGCCAGCAGCTTACAACACGGAGGCGAGCAGTTCTTC. The whole variable domain, remainder taken from reference TRBV7-2 and TRBJ2-1, is GAGVSQSPSNKVTEKGKDVELRCDPISGHTALYWYRQSLGQGLEFLIYFQGNSAPDKSGLPSDRFSAERTGGSVSTLTIQRTQQEDSAVYLCASSLQHGGEQFFGPGTRLTVL.

This clone occurred once. J is TRBJ2-3 and V is TRBV5-1; 9 bases fit TRBD2. The length of the CDR3 is 16 residues. Germline-derived CDR1 and CDR2 are SGHRS and YFSETQ. Unmatched junction bases numbered 5, after V lost 0 bases and J lost 3 bases. The CDR3 region is CASSLALAGLTDTQYF. Here the CDR3 DNA reads TGCGCCAGCAGCTTGGCTCTAGCGGGATTAACAGATACGCAGTATTTT.

On this clone itself: The same CDR3 also results from other DNA sequences found in this sample. This chain's CDR3 is CASRRQTSDAEAFF. DNA for the CDR3: TGTGCCAGCAGAAGACAGACCTCTGACGCTGAAGCTTTCTTT. The V gene is TRBV6-5, the J gene TRBJ1-1; a weak D match, TRBD1 (5 bases). Germline CDR1 reads MNHEY; CDR2 reads SVGAGI. This CDR3 has 14 amino acids. V dropped 6 bases and J dropped 6 bases, with 17 bases sitting between them.

This rearrangement joins TRBV6-6 to TRBJ2-5; the D is unclear. CDR1 and CDR2 from the germline V gene are MNHNY and SVGAGI (reference sequence). Trimming cost V 7 bases and J 5 bases, with 8 bases left between them. The CDR3 is 11 amino acids. The CDR3 nucleotides are TGTGCCAGCACCTATCGTGAGACCCAGTACTTC. Translated, it gives CASTYRETQYF.

A single count supports this clone. Within the sample, other DNA sequences also encode this same CDR3. The chain combines TRBV6-5 with TRBJ1-1; no clear D gene. CDR3 length equals 13 residues. V was trimmed by 7 bases and J by 2 bases, leaving 11 bases between them. The V gene's germline CDR1 is MNHEY and CDR2 SVGAGI. The CDR3 here is CASTLDGNTEAFF. The CDR3 nucleotides are TGTGCCAGCACGCTGGACGGTAACACTGAAGCTTTCTTT.

The chain has TRBV27 and TRBJ2-1; 9 bases are shared with TRBD1. After removal of 6 bases from V and 8 bases from J, the junction contained 11 bases not matched to a gene. Germline CDR1 reads MNHEY; CDR2 reads SMNVEV (reference sequence). This CDR3 has 15 amino acids. CDR3: CASRGTGTGQDEQFF. DNA of the CDR3: TGTGCCAGCAGGGGGACCGGGACAGGGCAGGATGAGCAGTTCTTC.

The V gene is TRBV19, the J gene TRBJ2-6, with no clear D. The V end lost 6 bases, the J end lost 0 bases, and 18 bases lay between the germline ends. Germline assignment: CDR1 LNHDA and CDR2 SQIVND (reference sequence). This CDR3 comprises 18 residues. DNA for the CDR3: TGTGCCAGTAGCGATAAAGGGTTCCCCTTCTCTGGGGCCAACGTCCTGACTTTC. Its translation is CASSDKGFPFSGANVLTF.

In its sample, this clone was seen a few times. The chain has TRBV29-1 and TRBJ2-3; 8 nucleotides align to TRBD2. The germline V gene encodes CDR1 SQVTM and CDR2 ANQGSEA. J gave up 3 bases and V 5 bases, and 7 bases lay outside the gene matches. The CDR3 totals 14 residues. CDR3 in amino acids: CSVFNTGGTDTQYF. CDR3 nucleotides: TGCAGCGTTTTTAATACGGGAGGGACAGATACGCAGTATTTT.

This clone was seen only once. The same CDR3 arises from other DNA sequences in this sample as well. This chain connects TRBV5-6 to TRBJ1-5, with D possibly being TRBD1 (6 bases). Per the germline V gene, CDR1 is SGHDT and CDR2 is YYEEEE. The CDR3 is 19 residues long. V shed 5 bases and J shed 0 bases, with 24 bases lying between them. CDR3 sequence (DNA): TGTGCCAGCAGTTTAGGGGGGTTCTCACCATATTATAGCAATCAGCCCCAGCATTTT. Its translation: CASSLGGFSPYYSNQPQHF.

The chain joins TRBV19 to TRBJ1-1; D perhaps matches TRBD1 (5 bases). Deletions cut 6 bases from V and 1 base from J, with 15 bases between. Germline V lookup: CDR1 LNHDA, CDR2 SQIVND (reference sequence). The CDR3 spans 15 residues. CDR3: CASRSPGAENTEAFF. The CDR3 nucleotides are TGTGCCAGTAGATCCCCCGGGGCGGAGAACACTGAAGCTTTCTTT.